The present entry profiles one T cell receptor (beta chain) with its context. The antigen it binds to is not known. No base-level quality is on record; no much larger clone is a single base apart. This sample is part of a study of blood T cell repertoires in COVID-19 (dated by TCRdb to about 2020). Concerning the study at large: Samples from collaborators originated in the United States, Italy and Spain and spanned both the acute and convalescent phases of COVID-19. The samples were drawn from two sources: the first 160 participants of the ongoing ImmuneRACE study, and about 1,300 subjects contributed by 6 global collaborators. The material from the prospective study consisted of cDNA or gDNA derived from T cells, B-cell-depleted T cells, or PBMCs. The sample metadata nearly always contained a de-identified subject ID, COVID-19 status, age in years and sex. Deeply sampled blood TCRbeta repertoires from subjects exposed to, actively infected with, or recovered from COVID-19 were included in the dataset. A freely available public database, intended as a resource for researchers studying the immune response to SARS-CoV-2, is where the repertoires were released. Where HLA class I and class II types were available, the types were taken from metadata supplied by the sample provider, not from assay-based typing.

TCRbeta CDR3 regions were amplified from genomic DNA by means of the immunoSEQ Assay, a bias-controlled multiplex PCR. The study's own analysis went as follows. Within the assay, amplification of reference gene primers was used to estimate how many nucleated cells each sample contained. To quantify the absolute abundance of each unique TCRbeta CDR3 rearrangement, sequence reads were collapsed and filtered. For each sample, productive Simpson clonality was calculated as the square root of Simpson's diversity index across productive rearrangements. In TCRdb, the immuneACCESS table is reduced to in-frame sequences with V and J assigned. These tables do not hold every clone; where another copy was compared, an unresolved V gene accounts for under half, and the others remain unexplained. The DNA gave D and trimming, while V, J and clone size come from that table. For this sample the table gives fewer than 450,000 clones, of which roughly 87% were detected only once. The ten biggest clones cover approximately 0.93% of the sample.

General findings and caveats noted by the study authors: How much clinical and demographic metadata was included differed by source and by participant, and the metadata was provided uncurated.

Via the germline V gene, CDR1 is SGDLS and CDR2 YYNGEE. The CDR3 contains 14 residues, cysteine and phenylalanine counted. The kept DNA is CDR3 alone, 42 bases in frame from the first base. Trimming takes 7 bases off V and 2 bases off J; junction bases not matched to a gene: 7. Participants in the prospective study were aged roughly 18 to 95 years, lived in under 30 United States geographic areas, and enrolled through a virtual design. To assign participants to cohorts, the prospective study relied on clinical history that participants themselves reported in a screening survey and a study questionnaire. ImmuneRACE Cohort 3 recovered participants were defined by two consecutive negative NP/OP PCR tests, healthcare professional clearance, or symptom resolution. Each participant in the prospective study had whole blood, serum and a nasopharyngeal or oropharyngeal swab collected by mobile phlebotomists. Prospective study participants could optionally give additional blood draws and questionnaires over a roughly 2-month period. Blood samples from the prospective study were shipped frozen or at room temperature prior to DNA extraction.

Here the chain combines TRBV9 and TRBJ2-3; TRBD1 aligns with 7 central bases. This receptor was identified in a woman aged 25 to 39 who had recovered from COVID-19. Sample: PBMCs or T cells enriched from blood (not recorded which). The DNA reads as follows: TGTGCCAGCCCCACCGACAGGGTCACAGATACGCAGTATTTT. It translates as CASPTDRVTDTQYF.